This TCR beta chain was sequenced for a study of blood T cell repertoires in COVID-19. Study-level information: From T cells, B-cell-depleted T cells, or PBMCs came the material, which was cDNA or gDNA.

TCRdb's copy holds only in-frame clones and misses some; the assay was immunoSEQ multiplex PCR. The sample lists hundreds of thousands of clones, just under 90% occurring once. Participants were aged roughly 18 to 90 years, lived in over 20 US areas, and enrolled virtually. Participant-reported clinical history was the basis for cohort assignment. Within 2 weeks of study entry, exposed participants had contacted a PCR-confirmed or clinician-diagnosed COVID-19 case. The CDR3 extends over 12 amino acids. Trimming shortened V by 3 bases and J by 11 bases, and 14 bases separated the two germline ends. The germline gives CDR1 SGDLS, CDR2 YYNGEE.

The clonotype was recovered from a man over 45 who had been exposed to COVID-19. The J gene is TRBJ1-2, the V gene TRBV9, with D unresolved. Sequencing was carried out using PBMCs or T cells enriched from blood (not recorded which). The CDR3 region is CASSDPTTPYTF. CDR3 coding DNA: TGTGCCAGCAGCGACCCCACTACCCCTTACACCTTC.